This TCR beta chain was observed in a study of blood T cell repertoires in COVID-19 (dated by TCRdb to about 2020). About the investigation overall: Samples from collaborators originated in the United States, Italy and Spain and spanned both the acute and convalescent phases of COVID-19. Subjects who had been exposed to COVID-19, were actively infected with it, or had recovered from it provided the deeply sampled blood TCRbeta repertoires that made up the dataset. The sample metadata nearly always contained a de-identified subject ID, COVID-19 status, age in years and sex. HLA class I and class II types, where available, came from metadata supplied by the sample provider rather than from assay-based typing. The repertoires were made available in a free public database intended to serve as a resource for research on the immune response to SARS-CoV-2. The prospective study material was composed of cDNA or gDNA derived from T cells, B-cell-depleted T cells, or PBMCs. The samples were drawn from two sources: the first 160 participants of the ongoing ImmuneRACE study, and 950 to 1,500 subjects contributed by 6 global collaborators.

In the case of this clone: Its cognate antigen has yet to be identified. Base qualities are not provided; no much larger clone lies one nucleotide away.

The germline V gene (reference sequence) yields SEHNR for CDR1 and FQNEAQ for CDR2. From cysteine to phenylalanine, the CDR3 is 15 amino acids long. Kept here is only the CDR3 DNA, which spans 45 bases and is read in frame from base 1. Trimming removed 5 bases from V and 4 bases from J, leaving 18 bases between the germline ends. Points the paper makes about the study in general: The amount of clinical and demographic metadata varied by source and participant and was provided uncurated.

TCRbeta CDR3 regions were amplified from genomic DNA by means of the immunoSEQ Assay, a bias-controlled multiplex PCR. As for the original processing: The number of nucleated cells in each sample was estimated from the amplification of reference gene primers within the assay. Sequence reads were collapsed and filtered to measure the absolute abundance of every unique TCRbeta CDR3 rearrangement. For each sample, productive Simpson clonality was calculated as the square root of Simpson's diversity index across productive rearrangements. This immuneACCESS table, as held by TCRdb, lists in-frame sequences with V and J called but not all clones. Of the missing ones, under half trace to an unresolved V gene in checked studies; the others have no known cause. V, J and clone size are taken as reported in that table, and D and trimming were inferred from the DNA itself. The sample profile shows approximately 81,000 clones; around nine tenths of them were found once. The ten largest clones take up more than 0.95% of the sample.

Participants in the prospective study were enrolled through a virtual design, were aged about 18 to 100 years, and lived in some 24 United States geographic areas. In the prospective study, cohorts were assigned on the basis of participant-reported clinical history obtained from a screening survey and a study questionnaire. Mobile phlebotomists in the prospective study collected whole blood, serum and a nasopharyngeal or oropharyngeal swab from every participant. Additional blood draws and questionnaires over an approximately two-month period could optionally be provided by prospective study participants. Before DNA extraction, blood samples from the prospective study were shipped at room temperature or frozen.

The source of this sequence is a woman aged 45-59 years with acute COVID-19. The chain was built from TRBV7-9 and TRBJ2-7; the D segment could be TRBD2, given 6 matching bases. The specimen was PBMCs or T cells enriched from blood (not recorded which). The nucleotide sequence reads TGTGCCAGCAGCCGCTCTGGAGGGAAGGGTTACGAGCAGTACTTC. This is translated as CASSRSGGKGYEQYF.